The following is a T cell receptor beta chain sequence with its context. Data came from immunoSEQ multiplex PCR; TCRdb stores just in-frame clones and leaves some out. Found here are roughly 170,000 clones, roughly 92% of them singletons; the top ten hold 1.3% to 1.5%. V shed 5 bases and J 5 bases; nucleotides not matched to a gene: 10. This CDR3 comprises 15 residues. Germline CDR1 is MNHEY and CDR2 is SVGAGI. The data originate from a study of control samples from healthy donors and cancer patients. V is TRBV6-5 and J is TRBJ2-5; 8 positions match TRBD1. The sequenced sample consisted of blood. This receptor was obtained from a woman aged 18 to 35 in good health. CDR3 amino acids: CASSPQRTGRETQYF. DNA for the CDR3: TGTGCCAGCAGTCCCCAACGGACAGGGAGGGAGACCCAGTACTTC.